This T cell receptor beta chain comes out of a study of OX40 agonist ivuxolimab in advanced cancers. Assay used: immunoSEQ multiplex PCR; TCRdb lists only in-frame clones, some missing. The table shows around 29,000 clones, with approximately 89% occurring only once. The length of the CDR3 is 11 residues. V gave up 9 bases and J gave up 5 bases, with 8 bases separating them. From germline, CDR1 is MNHEY and CDR2 SMNVEV (reference sequence). Specimen: CD4+ or CD8+ T cells sorted from blood, collected in a trial of the OX40 agonist ivuxolimab. This TCR came from an adult with an advanced solid tumor such as melanoma, head and neck, liver or kidney cancer. V usage is TRBV27 and J usage is TRBJ2-1; D is ambiguous. The CDR3 nucleotides read TGTGCCAGTCGTTCTCACAATGAGCAGTTCTTC. It encodes CASRSHNEQFF.